Listed below are T cell receptor beta chains from one sample, sequenced in a study of human T cells and chemical hapten exposure. TCRdb used MiXCR to reprocess the RACE reads, holding one entry per CDR3 protein. The sample lists about 160,000 distinct CDR3 sequences; 25% to 35% were seen once. The sequencing used whole blood, collected in connection with sensitization to the hapten diphenylcyclopropenone (DPC). The source is a woman aged 18-35 years with alopecia areata. Some clones in this sample may be carry-over from other donors' samples. Both conserved end residues are part of each CDR3. Each record gives: V gene, clone size, CDR3 protein. Size is omitted from some rows. Given values are once, few, many or a class for expanded clones.

TRBV5-1 few CASSLEGTVRTEAFF
TRBV9 - CASSRGAADIYEQYF
TRBV4-2 few CASSQLAGAQFF
TRBV5-1 - CASSSRSPMNTEAFF
TRBV7-2 - CASSLLRDRVNTGELFF
TRBV15 - CATSIDSQETQYF
TRBV6-5 once CASFSGAGNEQFF
TRBV29-1 many CSVRGPPGGEQYF
TRBV7-2 few CASSLGRWNEQFF
TRBV29-1 few CSVRTGGRDTQYF
TRBV7-2 - CASSLRSGRLQETQYF
TRBV4-1 - CASSQDLDRFGKLFF
TRBV11-2 - CASSSTGTPRGNEQFF
TRBV7-3 - CASSPVRGRATGELFF
TRBV29-1 few CSVEAAGDTQYF
TRBV6-1 - CASSERGLVYEQYF
TRBV20-1 - CSAEGGQGVRF
TRBV11-2 - CASSAVDGANVPTF
TRBV20-1 - CSARARNRDRGPFNEQFF
TRBV7-2 - CASSLVDSYYEQYF
TRBV4-1 few CASSQAEGYTF
TRBV20-1 many CSARALDSTGELFF
TRBV29-1 many CSVSPATGWSSYEQYF
TRBV29-1 - CSVRRDEQFF
TRBV6-2/TRBV6-3 - CASSFWWGAEAFF
TRBV7-3 - CASSLEGMQNYGYTF
TRBV9 - CASSPLGGNPSTDTQYF
TRBV27 - CASFRGAEQYF
TRBV7-9 - CASSPPQGASEKLFF
TRBV14 few CASSQVPHIQYF
TRBV9 few CASSGGGPTEAFF
TRBV29-1 - CSVGRGLSSYEQYF
TRBV2 - CASSGGGLTYNEQFF
TRBV7-9 few CASSPLPGQGQNEQFF
TRBV20-1 few CSANEIDSYNEQFF
TRBV28 - CASSPSLDRGYEQYF
TRBV12-3/TRBV12-4 - CASSFSPGTVYEQYF
TRBV5-4 - CASSFGGQGTEAFF
TRBV6-5 - CASSYPTAGGDHEQYF
TRBV4-1 - CASSQGEAYEQYF
TRBV4-3 few CASSQASGGHNEQFF
TRBV7-3 many CASSATGSGANVLTF
TRBV29-1 few CSVGGGAAQYF
TRBV20-1 - CSARVGSYNSPLHF
TRBV6-5 - CASSYSFRQAPNYGYTF
TRBV9 few CASNPGDGFSENTEAFF
TRBV20-1 once CSACDRDHNEQFF
TRBV7-2 - CASTYKAGELFF
TRBV29-1 many CSVRSGTDTQYF